This entry describes one T cell receptor beta chain. Its antigen is as yet unknown. CDR3 length: 10 residues. V lost 3 bases, J lost 7 bases, and 2 bases lay in between. Germline CDR1 and CDR2: MDHEN and SYDVKM. The data were taken from a study of chemoradiotherapy in HPV16-positive cancers. Whole-study results and caveats: Candidate HPV-specific clones and E7-related TCR motifs grew in tumor during treatment. Only a couple of HPV16-positive patients supplied the functional HPV-specificity definition.

The data were produced by immunoSEQ multiplex PCR, yet TCRdb's version contains in-frame clones alone and is incomplete. The sample has 9,000 to 13,000 clones; about 68% are singletons. Sampling was done from a patient who underwent chemoradiotherapy. The TCR originated in a human donor with HPV-associated anogenital cancer. The genes are TRBV28 and TRBJ2-3; D ambiguous. The CDR3 loop is CASSFHTQYF. As DNA, the CDR3 is TGTGCCAGCAGTTTTCATACGCAGTATTTT.